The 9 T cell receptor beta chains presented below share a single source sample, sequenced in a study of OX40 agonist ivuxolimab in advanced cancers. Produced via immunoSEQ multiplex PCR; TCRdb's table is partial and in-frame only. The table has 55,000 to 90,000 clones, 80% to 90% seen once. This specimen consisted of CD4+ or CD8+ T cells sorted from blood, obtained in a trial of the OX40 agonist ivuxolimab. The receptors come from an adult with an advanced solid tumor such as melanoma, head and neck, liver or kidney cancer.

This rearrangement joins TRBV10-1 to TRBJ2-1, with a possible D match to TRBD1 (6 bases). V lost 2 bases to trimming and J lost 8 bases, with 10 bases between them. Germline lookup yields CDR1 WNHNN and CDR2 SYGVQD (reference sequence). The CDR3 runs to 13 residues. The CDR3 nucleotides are TGCGCCAGCAGTGAGGAGGGGGTAGATGAGCAGTTCTTC. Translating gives CASSEEGVDEQFF.

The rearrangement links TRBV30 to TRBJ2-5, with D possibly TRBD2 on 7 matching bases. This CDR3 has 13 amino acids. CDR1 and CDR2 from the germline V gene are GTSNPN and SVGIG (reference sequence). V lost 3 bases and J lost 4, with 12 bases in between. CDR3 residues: CAWSGGRGETQYF. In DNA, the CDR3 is TGTGCCTGGAGCGGGGGGCGGGGAGAGACCCAGTACTTC.

The CDR3 nucleotides are TGCGCCAGCAGCCATAAGTATTCGGGTCCGCGGCCGTCGAACACTGAAGCTTTCTTT. It translates to CASSHKYSGPRPSNTEAFF. The chain joins TRBV4-1 to TRBJ1-1; D unclear. Trimming took off 3 bases at V and 1 base at J, with 24 bases between the two ends. The CDR3 sequence is 19 residues long. In germline, CDR1 is MGHRA, CDR2 YSYEKL.

Here the CDR3 DNA reads TGTGCCAGCAGCCCCCCCCTCGGTAGCTCCTACAATGAGCAGTTCTTC. Its translation: CASSPPLGSSYNEQFF. The V call is TRBV9, the J call TRBJ2-1; no definite D call. Per the germline V gene, CDR1 is SGDLS and CDR2 is YYNGEE. Between the trimmed V and J ends, which lost 4 bases and 0 bases, there was a span of 14 bases. This CDR3 region has 16 residues.

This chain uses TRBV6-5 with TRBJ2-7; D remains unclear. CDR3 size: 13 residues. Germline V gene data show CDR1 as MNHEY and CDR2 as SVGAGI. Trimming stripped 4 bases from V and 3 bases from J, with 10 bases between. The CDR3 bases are TGTGCCAGCAGTTGGTCAGGATTCTACGAGCAGTACTTC. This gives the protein CASSWSGFYEQYF.

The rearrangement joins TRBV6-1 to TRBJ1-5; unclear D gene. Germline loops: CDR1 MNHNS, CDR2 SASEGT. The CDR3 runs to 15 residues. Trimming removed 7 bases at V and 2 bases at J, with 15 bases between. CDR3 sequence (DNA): TGTGCCAGCATTCCGGTCGGGTCGGGCAATCAGCCCCAGCATTTT. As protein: CASIPVGSGNQPQHF.

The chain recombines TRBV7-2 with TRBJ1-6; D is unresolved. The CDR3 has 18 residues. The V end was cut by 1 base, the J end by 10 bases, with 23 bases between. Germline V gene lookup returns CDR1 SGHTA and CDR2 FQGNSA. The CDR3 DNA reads TGTGCCAGCAGCTTAGGGGCAGAGAGGCCCAGGTCCTCATCACCCCTCCACTTT. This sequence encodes CASSLGAERPRSSSPLHF.

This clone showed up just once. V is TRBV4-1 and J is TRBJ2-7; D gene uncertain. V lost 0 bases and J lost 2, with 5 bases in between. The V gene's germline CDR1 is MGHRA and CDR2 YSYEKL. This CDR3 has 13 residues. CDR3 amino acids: CASSQDGAYEQYF. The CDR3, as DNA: TGCGCCAGCAGCCAAGATGGGGCCTACGAGCAGTACTTC.

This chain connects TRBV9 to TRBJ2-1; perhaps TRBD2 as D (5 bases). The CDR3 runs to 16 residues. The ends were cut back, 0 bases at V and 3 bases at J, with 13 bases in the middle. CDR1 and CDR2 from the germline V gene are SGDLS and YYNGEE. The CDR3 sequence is CASSVGPGSGYNEQFF. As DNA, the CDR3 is TGTGCCAGCAGCGTAGGTCCCGGCAGCGGCTACAATGAGCAGTTCTTC.